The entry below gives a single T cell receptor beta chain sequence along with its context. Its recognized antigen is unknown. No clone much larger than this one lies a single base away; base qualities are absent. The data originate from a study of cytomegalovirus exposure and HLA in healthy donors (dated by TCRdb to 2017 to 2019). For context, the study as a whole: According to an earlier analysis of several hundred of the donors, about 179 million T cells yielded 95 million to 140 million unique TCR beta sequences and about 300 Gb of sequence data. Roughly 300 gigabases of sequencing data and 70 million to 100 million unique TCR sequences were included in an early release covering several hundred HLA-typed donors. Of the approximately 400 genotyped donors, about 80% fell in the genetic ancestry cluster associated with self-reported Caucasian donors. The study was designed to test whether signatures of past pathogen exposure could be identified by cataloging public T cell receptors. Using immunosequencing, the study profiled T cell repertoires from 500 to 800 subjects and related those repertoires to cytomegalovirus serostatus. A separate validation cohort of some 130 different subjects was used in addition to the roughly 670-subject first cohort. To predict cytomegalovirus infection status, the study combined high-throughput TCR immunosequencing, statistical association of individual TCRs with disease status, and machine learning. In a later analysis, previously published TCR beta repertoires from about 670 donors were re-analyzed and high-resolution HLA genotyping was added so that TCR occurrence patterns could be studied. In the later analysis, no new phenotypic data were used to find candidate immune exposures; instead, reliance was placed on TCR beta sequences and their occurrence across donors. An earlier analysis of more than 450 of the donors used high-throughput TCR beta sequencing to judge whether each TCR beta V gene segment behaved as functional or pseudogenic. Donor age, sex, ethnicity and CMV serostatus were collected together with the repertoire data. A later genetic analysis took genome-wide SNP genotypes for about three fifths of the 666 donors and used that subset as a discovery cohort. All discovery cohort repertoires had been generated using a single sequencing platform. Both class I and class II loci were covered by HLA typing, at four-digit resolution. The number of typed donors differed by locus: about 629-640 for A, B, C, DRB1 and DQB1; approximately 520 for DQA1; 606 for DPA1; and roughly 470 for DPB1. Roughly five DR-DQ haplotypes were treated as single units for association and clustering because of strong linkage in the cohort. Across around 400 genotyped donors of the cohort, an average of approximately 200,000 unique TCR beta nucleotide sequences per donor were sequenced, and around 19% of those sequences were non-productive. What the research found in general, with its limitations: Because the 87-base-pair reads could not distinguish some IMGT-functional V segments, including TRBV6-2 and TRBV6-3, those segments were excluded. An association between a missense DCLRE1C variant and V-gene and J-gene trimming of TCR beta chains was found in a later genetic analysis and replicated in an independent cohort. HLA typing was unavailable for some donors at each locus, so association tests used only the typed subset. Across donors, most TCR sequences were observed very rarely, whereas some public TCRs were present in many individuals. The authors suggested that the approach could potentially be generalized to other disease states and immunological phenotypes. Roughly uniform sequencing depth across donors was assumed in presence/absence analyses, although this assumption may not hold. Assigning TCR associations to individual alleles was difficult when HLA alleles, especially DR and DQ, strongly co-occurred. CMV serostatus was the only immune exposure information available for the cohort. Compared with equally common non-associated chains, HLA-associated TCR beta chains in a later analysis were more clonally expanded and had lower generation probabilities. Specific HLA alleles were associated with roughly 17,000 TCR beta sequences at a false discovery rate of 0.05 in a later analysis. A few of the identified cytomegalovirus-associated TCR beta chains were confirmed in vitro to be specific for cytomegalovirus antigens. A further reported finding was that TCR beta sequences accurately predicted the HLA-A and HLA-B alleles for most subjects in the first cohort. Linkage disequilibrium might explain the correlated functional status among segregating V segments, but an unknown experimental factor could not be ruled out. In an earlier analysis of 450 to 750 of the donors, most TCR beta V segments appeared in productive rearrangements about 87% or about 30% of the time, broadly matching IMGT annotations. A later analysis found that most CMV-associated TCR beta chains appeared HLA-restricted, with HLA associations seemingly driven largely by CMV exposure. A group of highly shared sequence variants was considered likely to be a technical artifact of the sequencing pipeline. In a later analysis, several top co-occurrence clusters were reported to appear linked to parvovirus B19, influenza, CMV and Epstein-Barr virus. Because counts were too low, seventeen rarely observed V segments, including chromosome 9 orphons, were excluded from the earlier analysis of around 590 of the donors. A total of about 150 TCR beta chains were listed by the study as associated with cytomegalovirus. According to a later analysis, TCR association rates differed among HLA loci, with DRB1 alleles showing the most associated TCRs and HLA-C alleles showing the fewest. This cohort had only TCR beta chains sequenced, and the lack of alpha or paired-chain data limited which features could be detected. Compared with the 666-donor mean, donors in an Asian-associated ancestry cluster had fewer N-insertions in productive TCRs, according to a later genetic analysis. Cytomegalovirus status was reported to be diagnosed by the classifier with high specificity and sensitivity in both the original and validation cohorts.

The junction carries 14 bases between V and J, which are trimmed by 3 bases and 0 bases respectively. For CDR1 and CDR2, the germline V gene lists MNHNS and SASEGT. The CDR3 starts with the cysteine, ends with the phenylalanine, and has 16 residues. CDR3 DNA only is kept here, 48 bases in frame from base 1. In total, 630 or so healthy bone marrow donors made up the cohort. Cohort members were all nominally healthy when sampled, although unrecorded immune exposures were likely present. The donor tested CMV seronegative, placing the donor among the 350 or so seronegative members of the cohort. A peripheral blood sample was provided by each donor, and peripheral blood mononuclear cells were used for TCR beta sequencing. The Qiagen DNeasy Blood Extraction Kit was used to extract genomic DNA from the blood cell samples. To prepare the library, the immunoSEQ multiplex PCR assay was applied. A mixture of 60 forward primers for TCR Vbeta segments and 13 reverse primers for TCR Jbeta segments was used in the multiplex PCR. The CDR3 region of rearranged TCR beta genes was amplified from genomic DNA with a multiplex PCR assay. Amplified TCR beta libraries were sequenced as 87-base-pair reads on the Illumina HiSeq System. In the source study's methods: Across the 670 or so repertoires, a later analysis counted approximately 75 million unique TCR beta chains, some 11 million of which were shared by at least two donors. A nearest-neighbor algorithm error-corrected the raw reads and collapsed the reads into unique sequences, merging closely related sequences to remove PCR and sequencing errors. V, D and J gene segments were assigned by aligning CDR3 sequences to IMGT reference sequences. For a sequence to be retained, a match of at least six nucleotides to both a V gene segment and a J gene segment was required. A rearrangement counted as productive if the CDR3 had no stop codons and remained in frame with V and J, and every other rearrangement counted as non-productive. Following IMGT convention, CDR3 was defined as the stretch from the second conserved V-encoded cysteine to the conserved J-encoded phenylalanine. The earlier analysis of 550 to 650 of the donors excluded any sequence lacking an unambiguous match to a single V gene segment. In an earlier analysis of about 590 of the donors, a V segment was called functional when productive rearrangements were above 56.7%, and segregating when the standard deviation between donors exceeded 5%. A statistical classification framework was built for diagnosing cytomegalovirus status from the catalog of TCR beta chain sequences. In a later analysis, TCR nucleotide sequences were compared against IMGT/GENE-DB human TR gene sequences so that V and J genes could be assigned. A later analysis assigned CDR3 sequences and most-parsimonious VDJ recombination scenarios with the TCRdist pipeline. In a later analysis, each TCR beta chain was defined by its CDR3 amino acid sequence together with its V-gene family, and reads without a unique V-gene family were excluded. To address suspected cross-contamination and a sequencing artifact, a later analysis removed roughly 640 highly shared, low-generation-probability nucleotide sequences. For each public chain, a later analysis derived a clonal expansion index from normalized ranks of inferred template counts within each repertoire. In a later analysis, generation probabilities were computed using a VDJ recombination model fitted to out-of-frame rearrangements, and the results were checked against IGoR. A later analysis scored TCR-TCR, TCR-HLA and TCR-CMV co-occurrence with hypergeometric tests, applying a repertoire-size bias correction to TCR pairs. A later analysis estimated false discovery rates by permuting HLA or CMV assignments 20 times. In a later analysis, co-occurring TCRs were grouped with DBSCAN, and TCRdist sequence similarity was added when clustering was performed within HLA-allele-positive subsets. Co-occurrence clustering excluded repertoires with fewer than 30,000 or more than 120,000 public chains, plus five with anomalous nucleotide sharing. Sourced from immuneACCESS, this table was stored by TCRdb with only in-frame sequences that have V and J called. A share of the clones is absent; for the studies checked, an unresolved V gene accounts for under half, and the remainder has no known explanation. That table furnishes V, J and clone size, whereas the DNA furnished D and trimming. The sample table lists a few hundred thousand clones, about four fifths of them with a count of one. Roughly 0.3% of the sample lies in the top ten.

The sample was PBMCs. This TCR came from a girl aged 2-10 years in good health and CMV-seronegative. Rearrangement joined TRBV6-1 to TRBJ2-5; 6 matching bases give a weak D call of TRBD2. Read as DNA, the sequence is TGTGCCAGCAGTGATTCCCTTACTAGCTACCAAGAGACCCAGTACTTC. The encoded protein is CASSDSLTSYQETQYF.